A selection of T cell receptor beta chains follows, all from one sample in a study of blood T cell repertoires in COVID-19. Only in-frame clones appear in the TCRdb table, and some are missing; sequencing was by immunoSEQ multiplex PCR. The sample shows 210,000 or so clones, roughly 87% of them seen only once. The sequencing input was peripheral blood. The receptor set was obtained from a man aged 35-49 years with active or convalescent COVID-19. CDR3s include the opening cysteine and the closing phenylalanine or tryptophan. A D gene is named only where the DNA matches it firmly. Expanded clones are given a class, and other clones once, few, many or no size at all.

V gene,clone size,D gene,J gene,CDR3 protein,CDR3 DNA
TRBV19,-,-,TRBJ1-2,CASSIAGQGFGYTF,TGTGCCAGTAGTATAGCAGGCCAGGGGTTCGGCTACACCTTC
TRBV5-1,-,-,TRBJ1-1,CASRETKGSVNTEAFF,TGCGCCAGCAGAGAGACAAAGGGGTCGGTGAACACTGAAGCTTTCTTT
TRBV18,-,TRBD1,TRBJ1-6,CASSPSAVGQGSSPLHF,TGTGCCAGCTCACCATCAGCCGTGGGACAGGGGTCTTCACCCCTCCACTTT
TRBV10-1,-,-,TRBJ2-3,CASSDGGRDTQYF,TGCGCCAGCAGTGATGGGGGGAGGGATACGCAGTATTTT
TRBV28,-,TRBD1,TRBJ2-2,CASSTDHPGQGARGELFF,TGTGCCAGCAGTACTGATCATCCGGGACAGGGGGCGAGAGGGGAGCTGTTTTTT
TRBV10-3,-,-,TRBJ2-7,CATKQESSYEQYF,TGTGCCACCAAACAGGAGAGCTCCTACGAGCAGTACTTC
TRBV18,once,-,TRBJ2-2,CASSPNVNTGELFF,TGTGCCAGCTCACCCAATGTCAACACCGGGGAGCTGTTTTTT
TRBV7-9,-,TRBD2,TRBJ2-2,CASRPGTSIRELFF,TGTGCCAGCAGACCCGGGACTAGCATCCGGGAGCTGTTTTTT
TRBV2,-,TRBD1,TRBJ1-1,CALISGQGVNTEAFF,TGTGCCCTCATCTCAGGCCAGGGGGTGAACACTGAAGCTTTCTTT
TRBV27,-,-,TRBJ2-7,CASSLSKGALREQYF,TGTGCCAGCAGTTTATCCAAGGGAGCTCTACGCGAGCAGTACTTC
TRBV5-5,-,TRBD1,TRBJ1-2,CASSWARDRDGYTF,TGTGCCAGCAGCTGGGCCCGGGACAGGGACGGCTACACCTTC
TRBV30,few,-,TRBJ1-2,CASYRGNYGYTF,TGTGCCTCATATAGGGGGAACTATGGCTACACCTTC
TRBV5-5,-,TRBD1,TRBJ2-7,CASGTGLGEQYF,TGTGCCAGCGGGACAGGACTCGGCGAGCAGTACTTC
TRBV6-5,-,TRBD2,TRBJ2-1,CASSRTGGPGNEQFF,TGTGCCAGCAGTCGCACGGGAGGGCCTGGGAATGAGCAGTTCTTC
TRBV5-1,-,-,TRBJ2-2,CASSQNTGELFF,TGCGCCAGCAGTCAGAACACCGGGGAGCTGTTTTTT
TRBV7-9,-,-,TRBJ1-6,CASSLTGLGSPLHF,TGTGCCAGCAGCTTAACAGGGCTGGGTTCACCCCTCCACTTT
TRBV18,-,-,TRBJ2-1,CASSPRASNHNEQFF,TGTGCCAGCTCACCACGGGCTAGCAACCACAATGAGCAGTTCTTC
TRBV18,-,TRBD2,TRBJ2-6,CASSPPGGTGANVLTF,TGTGCCAGCTCACCACCGGGGGGGACTGGGGCCAACGTCCTGACTTTC
TRBV7-9,-,TRBD1,TRBJ1-5,CASSRGGDSLISPQHF,TGTGCCAGCAGCCGTGGTGGGGACAGCCTTATCAGCCCCCAGCATTTT
TRBV28,once,-,TRBJ1-5,CASRGTRLRSNQPQHF,TGTGCCAGCAGGGGGACTCGCCTGCGGAGCAATCAGCCCCAGCATTTT
TRBV13,-,TRBD1,TRBJ1-6,CASSLGGQGFNSPLHF,TGTGCCAGCAGCTTGGGGGGACAGGGGTTTAATTCACCCCTCCACTTT
TRBV7-9,-,TRBD1,TRBJ2-5,CASSLAKGAGIKTETQYF,TGTGCCAGCAGCTTAGCGAAGGGGGCGGGCATTAAAACAGAGACCCAGTACTTC
TRBV6-1,-,-,TRBJ1-1,CASGGAERGTEAFF,TGTGCCAGCGGCGGGGCTGAGCGGGGCACTGAAGCTTTCTTT
TRBV7-9,once,TRBD2,TRBJ2-7,CASSPGTSGRPRVPYEQYF,TGTGCCAGCAGCCCCGGGACTAGCGGGAGGCCTCGAGTACCCTACGAGCAGTACTTC
TRBV30,-,-,TRBJ1-4,CAWRYPTALNEKLFF,TGTGCCTGGAGGTACCCGACAGCATTGAATGAAAAACTGTTTTTT
TRBV27,-,TRBD2,TRBJ2-3,CASSLYVGTSGGSSTDTQYF,TGTGCCAGCAGTTTATACGTCGGGACTAGCGGGGGCTCCAGCACAGATACGCAGTATTTT
TRBV4-1,-,TRBD1,TRBJ1-2,CASTLQTQGDYGYTF,TGCGCCAGCACCCTACAGACGCAGGGGGACTATGGCTACACCTTC
TRBV27,-,TRBD1,TRBJ1-5,CASSPTNRGGNQPQHF,TGTGCCAGCAGTCCCACGAACAGGGGTGGCAATCAGCCCCAGCATTTT
TRBV19,-,-,TRBJ2-1,CASRTGNEQFF,TGTGCCAGTAGGACTGGGAATGAGCAGTTCTTC
TRBV28,-,-,TRBJ1-5,CASSFPQGRYQPQHF,TGTGCCAGCAGTTTCCCCCAGGGAAGATATCAGCCCCAGCATTTT
TRBV19,-,-,TRBJ1-2,CASTGHNNRRTF,TGTGCCAGCACGGGACATAATAATCGTCGGACCTTC
TRBV27,-,TRBD2,TRBJ2-1,CASSVSGADNEQFF,TGTGCCAGCAGTGTTAGCGGGGCGGACAATGAGCAGTTCTTC
TRBV6-5,-,-,TRBJ1-1,CASSYSTGIYGTEAFF,TGTGCCAGCAGTTACTCGACCGGGATTTACGGAACTGAAGCTTTCTTT
TRBV5-1,-,TRBD1,TRBJ2-7,CASSSRDRGSYEQYF,TGCGCCAGCAGCTCCAGAGACAGGGGGTCCTACGAGCAGTACTTC
TRBV7-3,-,-,TRBJ1-3,CASSLGGGFSGNTIYF,TGTGCCAGCAGCCTAGGCGGGGGATTCTCTGGAAACACCATATATTTT
TRBV28,once,-,TRBJ2-3,CASSRGSTDTQYF,TGTGCCAGCAGCCGGGGGAGCACAGATACGCAGTATTTT
TRBV18,-,-,TRBJ1-1,CASSPVQLNTEAFF,TGTGCCAGCTCACCAGTTCAGTTGAACACTGAAGCTTTCTTT
TRBV9,-,-,TRBJ2-7,CASSITPGAYEQYF,TGTGCCAGCAGCATCACGCCAGGGGCCTACGAGCAGTACTTC
TRBV5-1,-,-,TRBJ1-4,CASSLVGANEKLFF,TGCGCCAGCAGCTTGGTAGGGGCTAATGAAAAACTGTTTTTT
TRBV7-8,-,-,TRBJ1-2,CASSSLDSYYGYTF,TGTGCCAGCAGCTCGCTGGACAGCTACTATGGCTACACCTTC
TRBV29-1,-,TRBD1,TRBJ2-7,CSVEQGTGGASYEQYF,TGCAGCGTTGAACAAGGGACAGGGGGGGCTTCCTACGAGCAGTACTTC
TRBV5-1,-,-,TRBJ2-6,CASSLVGRGSGANVLTF,TGCGCCAGCAGCTTGGTGGGCAGGGGCTCTGGGGCCAACGTCCTGACTTTC
TRBV5-1,-,-,TRBJ1-2,CASSRTTGYNYGYTF,TGCGCCAGCAGCAGAACCACAGGGTACAACTATGGCTACACCTTC
TRBV24-1,-,-,TRBJ2-3,CATSDSQGGSDTQYF,TGTGCCACCAGTGATTCGCAGGGTGGTTCGGATACGCAGTATTTT
TRBV2,-,TRBD1,TRBJ1-2,CASRTTGPAYGYTF,TGTGCCAGCAGAACGACAGGGCCGGCCTATGGCTACACCTTC
TRBV5-1,once,-,TRBJ1-1,CASSLGVGGYTEAFF,TGCGCCAGCAGCTTGGGTGTCGGCGGGTACACTGAAGCTTTCTTT
TRBV28,-,TRBD2,TRBJ2-2,CASSVLAGEGTGELFF,TGTGCCAGCAGTGTCTTGGCGGGAGAAGGCACCGGGGAGCTGTTTTTT
TRBV6-2/TRBV6-3,once,TRBD2,TRBJ2-3,CASSYQAGAMDTQYF,TGTGCCAGCAGTTACCAAGCGGGAGCTATGGATACGCAGTATTTT
TRBV4-1,-,TRBD2,TRBJ2-7,CASSLGTSGRVFSYEQYF,TGCGCCAGCAGCCTGGGGACTAGCGGGAGGGTTTTCTCCTACGAGCAGTACTTC
TRBV25-1,-,-,TRBJ1-1,CATISRTAEAFF,TGTGCCACCATAAGCCGGACAGCTGAAGCTTTCTTT
TRBV5-1,-,-,TRBJ2-3,CASTPTGTDTQYF,TGCGCCAGCACACCAACGGGGACAGATACGCAGTATTTT
TRBV9,-,TRBD2,TRBJ2-1,CASSGGLGSYNEQFF,TGTGCCAGCAGCGGAGGACTAGGCTCCTACAATGAGCAGTTCTTC
TRBV27,-,-,TRBJ1-6,CASSLPRGAPLNSPLHF,TGTGCCAGCAGTTTACCCCGGGGGGCGCCTCTAAATTCACCCCTCCACTTT
TRBV29-1,-,TRBD2,TRBJ2-7,CSAAMGTSGSYEQYF,TGCAGCGCCGCGATGGGGACTAGCGGATCCTACGAGCAGTACTTC
TRBV7-3,-,TRBD1,TRBJ2-5,CASSPPGQGEGQETQYF,TGTGCCAGCAGCCCGCCGGGACAGGGGGAAGGCCAAGAGACCCAGTACTTC
TRBV27,-,TRBD1,TRBJ1-3,CASSLAGDRLKSGNTIYF,TGTGCCAGCAGTTTAGCAGGGGACAGATTGAAATCTGGAAACACCATATATTTT
TRBV7-3,-,-,TRBJ1-5,CASSLGAGGVGNQPQHF,TGTGCCAGCAGCTTAGGGGCAGGCGGCGTAGGCAATCAGCCCCAGCATTTT
TRBV9,-,TRBD1,TRBJ1-2,CASSGQQGRRFGYTF,TGTGCCAGCAGCGGTCAACAGGGGCGGCGATTTGGCTACACCTTC
TRBV28,-,-,TRBJ1-5,CASRPTGWAYNQPQHF,TGTGCCAGCAGGCCGACAGGCTGGGCTTACAATCAGCCCCAGCATTTT
TRBV7-3,few,-,TRBJ1-1,CASSLTHGGATEAFF,TGTGCCAGCAGCTTAACGCATGGGGGGGCGACTGAAGCTTTCTTT